The rows below give T cell receptor beta chains drawn from one sample of a study of blood T cell repertoires in COVID-19. Some clones are missing from TCRdb's copy, which holds only in-frame ones; the method was immunoSEQ multiplex PCR. The profile covers roughly 160,000 clones, with 80% to 90% appearing a single time and 10% to 13% taken by the ten largest. Sequenced material: peripheral blood. The receptors stem from a woman in her seventies with COVID-19, enrolled during active disease. Each CDR3 is given with its conserved first and last residue. A D gene is named only where the DNA matches it firmly. Expanded clones are given a class, and other clones once, few, many or no size at all.

V gene	D gene	J gene	CDR3 length	clone size	CDR3 DNA	CDR3 protein
TRBV2	TRBD1	TRBJ1-2	13	.	TGTGCCAGCAGTCGGGACAGGGCGGGTGGCTACACCTTC	CASSRDRAGGYTF
TRBV5-6	.	TRBJ1-4	17	once	TGTGCCAGCAGCTCCTCCCGCTGGGGGGCAACTAATGAAAAACTGTTTTTT	CASSSSRWGATNEKLFF
TRBV18	.	TRBJ1-6	15	.	TGTGCCAGCTCACCAGAAATCCAGGGTACTACACCCCTCCACTTT	CASSPEIQGTTPLHF
TRBV5-6	TRBD2	TRBJ2-1	15	.	TGTGCCAGCAGACCGGGACTAGCGGGGGTAGGTGAGCAGTTCTTC	CASRPGLAGVGEQFF
TRBV5-5	TRBD1	TRBJ1-2	15	.	TGTGCCAGCAGCTTGGGAGGGACAGGGGGCGATGGCTACACCTTC	CASSLGGTGGDGYTF
TRBV5-4	TRBD2	TRBJ2-7	17	few	TGTGCCAGCAGCTTGGGGACTAGCGGGCGAAGCTCCTACGAGCAGTACTTC	CASSLGTSGRSSYEQYF
TRBV18	.	TRBJ1-4	13	.	TGTGCCAGCTCACCACAATCAGATGAAAAACTGTTTTTT	CASSPQSDEKLFF
TRBV7-2	.	TRBJ1-5	15	.	TGTGCCAGCAGCTTACTGGATAGGGGGAATCAGCCCCAGCATTTT	CASSLLDRGNQPQHF
TRBV9	.	TRBJ2-2	15	.	TGTGCCAGCAGCGGGATGACAGGGAACACCGGGGAGCTGTTTTTT	CASSGMTGNTGELFF
TRBV4-2	.	TRBJ1-1	11	.	TGTGCCAGCACGGGTAACACTGAAGCTTTCTTT	CASTGNTEAFF
TRBV5-1	TRBD1	TRBJ1-6	17	.	TGCGCCAGCAGCCTCGACACACTTACAGGGGGCAATTCACCCCTCCACTTT	CASSLDTLTGGNSPLHF
TRBV28	TRBD2	TRBJ2-5	15	.	TGTGCCAGCAGCATGACTAGCGGGAGAAGAGAGACCCAGTACTTC	CASSMTSGRRETQYF
TRBV7-9	.	TRBJ1-4	15	.	TGTGCCAGCAGCTTCCCTATGAGAACTAATGAAAAACTGTTTTTT	CASSFPMRTNEKLFF